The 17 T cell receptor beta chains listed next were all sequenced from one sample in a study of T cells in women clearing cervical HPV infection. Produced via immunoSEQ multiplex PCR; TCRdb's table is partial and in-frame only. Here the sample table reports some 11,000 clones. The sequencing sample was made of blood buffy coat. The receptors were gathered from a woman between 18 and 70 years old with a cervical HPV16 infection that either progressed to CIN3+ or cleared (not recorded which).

CDR3 DNA, as far as it was read: TGTGCCAGCAGCCTCAAGGGGGGGATAGATCAGCCC. Amino acid sequence: CASSLKGGIDQP. The entire CDR3 is CASSLKGGIDQPQHF. The gene calls are TRBV14 and TRBJ1-5, with a tentative D call TRBD1 (6 bases). The read comes to an end 3 residues before the CDR3 does, leaving the germline J gene to fill in the end. CDR3 length: 15 residues. Trimming removed 4 bases at V and 5 bases at J, with 15 bases between. From germline, CDR1 is SGHDN and CDR2 FVKESK. Together with reference TRBV14 and TRBJ1-5, the CDR3 gives the full variable domain: EAGVTQFPSHSVIEKGQTVTLRCDPISGHDNLYWYRRVMGKEIKFLLHFVKESKQDESGMPNNRFLAERTGGTYSTLKVQPAELEDSGVYFCASSLKGGIDQPQHFGDGTRLSIL.

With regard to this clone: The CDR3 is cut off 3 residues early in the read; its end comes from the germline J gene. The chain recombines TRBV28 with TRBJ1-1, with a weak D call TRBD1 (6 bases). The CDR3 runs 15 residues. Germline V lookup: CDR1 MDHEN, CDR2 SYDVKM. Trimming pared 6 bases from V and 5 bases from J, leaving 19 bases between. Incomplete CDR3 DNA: TGTGCCAGCAGCCCATATCGGGGGGGGCGGACTGAA. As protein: CASSPYRGGRTE. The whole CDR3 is CASSPYRGGRTEAFF.

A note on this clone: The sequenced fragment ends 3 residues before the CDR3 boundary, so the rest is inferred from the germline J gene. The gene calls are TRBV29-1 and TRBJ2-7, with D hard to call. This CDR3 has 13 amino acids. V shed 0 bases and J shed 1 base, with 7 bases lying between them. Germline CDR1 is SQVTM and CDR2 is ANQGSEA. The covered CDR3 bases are TGCAGCGTTGAAGATTCCGGTTCCTACGAG. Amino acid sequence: CSVEDSGSYE. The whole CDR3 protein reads CSVEDSGSYEQYF.

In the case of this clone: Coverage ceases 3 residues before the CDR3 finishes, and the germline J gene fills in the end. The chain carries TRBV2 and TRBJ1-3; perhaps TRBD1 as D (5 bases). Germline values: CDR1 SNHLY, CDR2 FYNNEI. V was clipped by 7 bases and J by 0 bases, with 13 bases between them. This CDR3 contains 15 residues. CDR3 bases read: TGTGCCAGCACGGTACAGGCGGTCTCTGGAAACACC. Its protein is CASTVQAVSGNT. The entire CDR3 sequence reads CASTVQAVSGNTIYF. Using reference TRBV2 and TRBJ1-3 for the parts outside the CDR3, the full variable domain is EPEVTQTPSHQVTQMGQEVILRCVPISNHLYFYWYRQILGQKVEFLVSFYNNEISEKSEIFDDQFSVERPDGSNFTLKIRSTKLEDSAMYFCASTVQAVSGNTIYFGEGSWLTVV.

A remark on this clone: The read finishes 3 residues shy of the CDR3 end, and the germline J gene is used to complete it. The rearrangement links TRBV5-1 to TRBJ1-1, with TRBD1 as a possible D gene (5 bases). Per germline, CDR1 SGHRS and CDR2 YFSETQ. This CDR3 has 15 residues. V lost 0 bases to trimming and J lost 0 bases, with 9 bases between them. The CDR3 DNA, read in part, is TGCGCCAGCAGCTTGGGAGGGGCCATGAACACTGAA. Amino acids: CASSLGGAMNTE. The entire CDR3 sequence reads CASSLGGAMNTEAFF.

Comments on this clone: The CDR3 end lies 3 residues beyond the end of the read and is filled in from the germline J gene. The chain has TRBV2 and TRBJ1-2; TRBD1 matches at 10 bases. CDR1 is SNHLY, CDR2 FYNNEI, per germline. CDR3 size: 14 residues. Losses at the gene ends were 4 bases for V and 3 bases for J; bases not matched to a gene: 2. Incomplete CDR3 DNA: TGTGCCAGCAGTGTGGACAGGGGGGACTATGGC. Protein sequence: CASSVDRGDYG. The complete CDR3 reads CASSVDRGDYGYTF.

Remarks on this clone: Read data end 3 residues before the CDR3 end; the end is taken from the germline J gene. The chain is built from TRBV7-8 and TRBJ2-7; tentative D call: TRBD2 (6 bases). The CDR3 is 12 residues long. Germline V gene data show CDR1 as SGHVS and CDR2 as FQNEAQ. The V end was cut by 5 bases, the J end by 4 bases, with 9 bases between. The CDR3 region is CASSPAGYEQYF. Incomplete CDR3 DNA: TGTGCCAGCAGCCCCGCGGGGTACGAG.

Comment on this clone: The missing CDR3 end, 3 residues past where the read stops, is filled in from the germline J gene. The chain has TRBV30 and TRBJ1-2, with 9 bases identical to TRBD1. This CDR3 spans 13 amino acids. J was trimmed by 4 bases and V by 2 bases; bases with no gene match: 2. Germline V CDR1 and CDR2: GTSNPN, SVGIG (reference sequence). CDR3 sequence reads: CAWSPGQGYGYTF. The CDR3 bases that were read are TGTGCCTGGAGTCCGGGACAGGGCTATGGC.

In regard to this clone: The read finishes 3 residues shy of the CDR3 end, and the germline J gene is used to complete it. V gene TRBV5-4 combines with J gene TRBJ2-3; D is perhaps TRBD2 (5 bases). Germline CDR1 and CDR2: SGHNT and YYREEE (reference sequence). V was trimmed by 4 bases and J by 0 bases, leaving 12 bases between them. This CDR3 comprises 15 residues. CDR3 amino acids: CASSREGSSTDTQYF. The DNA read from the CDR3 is TGTGCCAGCAGCCGCGAGGGTAGTAGCACAGATACG.

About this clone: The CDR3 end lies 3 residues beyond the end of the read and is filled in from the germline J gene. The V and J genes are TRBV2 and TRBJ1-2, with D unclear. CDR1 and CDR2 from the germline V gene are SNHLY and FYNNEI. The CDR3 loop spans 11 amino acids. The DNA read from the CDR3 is TGTGCCAGCAGCTATGAAGTGGGC. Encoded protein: CASSYEVG. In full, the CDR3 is CASSYEVGYTF.

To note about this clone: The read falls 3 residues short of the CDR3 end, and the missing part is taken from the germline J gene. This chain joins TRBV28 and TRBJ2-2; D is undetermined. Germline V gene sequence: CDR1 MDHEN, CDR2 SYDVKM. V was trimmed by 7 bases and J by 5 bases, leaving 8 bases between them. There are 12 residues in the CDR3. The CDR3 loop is CASNTPTGELFF. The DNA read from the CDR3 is TGTGCCAGCAACACCCCGACCGGGGAG.

The sequenced part of the CDR3 DNA is TGTGCCAGCAGCACAGGGGACAGATCCTACGAG. It yields the protein CASSTGDRSYE. The whole CDR3 protein reads CASSTGDRSYEQYF. The V and J genes are TRBV11-1 and TRBJ2-7; 7 nucleotides align to TRBD1. The read falls 3 residues short of the CDR3 end, and the missing part is taken from the germline J gene. V shed 5 bases and J 1 base; nucleotides not matched to a gene: 5. Germline V gene lookup returns CDR1 SGHAT and CDR2 FQDESV (reference sequence). The CDR3 consists of 14 residues.

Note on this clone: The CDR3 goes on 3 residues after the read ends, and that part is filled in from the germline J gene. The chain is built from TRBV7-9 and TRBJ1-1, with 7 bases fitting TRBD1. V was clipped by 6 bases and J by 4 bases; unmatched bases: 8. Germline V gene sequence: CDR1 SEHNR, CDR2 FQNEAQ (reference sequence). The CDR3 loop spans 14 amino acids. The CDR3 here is CASRKTGDGTEAFF. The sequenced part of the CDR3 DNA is TGTGCCAGCAGGAAAACAGGGGACGGCACTGAA.

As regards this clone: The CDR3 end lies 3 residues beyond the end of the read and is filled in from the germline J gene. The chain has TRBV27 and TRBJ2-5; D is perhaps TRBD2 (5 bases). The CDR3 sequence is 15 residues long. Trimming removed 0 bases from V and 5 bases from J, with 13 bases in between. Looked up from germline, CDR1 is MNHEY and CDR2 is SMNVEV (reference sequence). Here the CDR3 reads CASSLSGLLFETQYF. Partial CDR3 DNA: TGTGCCAGCAGTTTATCCGGACTTCTTTTCGAGACC.

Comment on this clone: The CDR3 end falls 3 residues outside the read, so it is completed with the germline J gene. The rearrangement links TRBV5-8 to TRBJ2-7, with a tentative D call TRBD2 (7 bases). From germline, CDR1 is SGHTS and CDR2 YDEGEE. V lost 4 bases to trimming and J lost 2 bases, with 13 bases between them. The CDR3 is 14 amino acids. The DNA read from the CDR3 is TGTGCCAGCAGCCGATCGGGGGGCACCTACGAG. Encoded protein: CASSRSGGTYE. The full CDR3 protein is CASSRSGGTYEQYF.

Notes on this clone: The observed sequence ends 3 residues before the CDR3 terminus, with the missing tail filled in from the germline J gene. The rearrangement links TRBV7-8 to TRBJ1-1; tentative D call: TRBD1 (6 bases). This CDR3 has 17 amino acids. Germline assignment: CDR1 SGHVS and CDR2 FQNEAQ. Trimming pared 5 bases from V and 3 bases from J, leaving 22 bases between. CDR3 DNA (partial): TGTGCCAGCAGCACCCCCCCGGGCAGGGGTTGGGACACTGAA. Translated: CASSTPPGRGWDTE. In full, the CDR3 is CASSTPPGRGWDTEAFF.

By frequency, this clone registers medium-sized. The sequenced part of the CDR3 DNA is TGCGCCAGCAGCCCTGGGACAGGGCCCGGAGGTGGC. Translated: CASSPGTGPGGG. The entire CDR3 protein is CASSPGTGPGGGYTF. The gene calls are TRBV5-1 and TRBJ1-2; 9 bases line up with TRBD1. The CDR3 goes on 3 residues after the read ends, and that part is filled in from the germline J gene. Germline V gives CDR1 SGHRS, CDR2 YFSETQ. Trimming removed 4 bases from V and 7 bases from J; junction bases left unmatched: 11. The CDR3 is made up of 15 amino acids.